This T cell receptor beta chain emerged from a study of tumor-infiltrating lymphocytes in oesophageal squamous cell carcinoma. Each CDR3 protein gets one entry after TCRdb re-called the PCR reads with MiXCR. Of about 15,000 distinct CDR3 sequences detected, about 56% appear once; the ten largest clones hold around 20%. Germline lookup yields CDR1 SGHAT and CDR2 FQNNGV. CDR3 length equals 15 residues. The TCR was taken from a male donor with esophageal squamous cell carcinoma. The sample was esophageal tumor tissue. The chain joins TRBV11-2 to TRBJ2-3; D may be TRBD1 (8 bases). The J call may be mistaken, given a closer DNA end match to TRBJ2-5. CDR3 sequence (DNA): TGTGCCAGCAGCTTAGTTCACAGGGGGGGAGAGACCCAGTACTTC. Translating it yields CASSLVHRGGETQYF.